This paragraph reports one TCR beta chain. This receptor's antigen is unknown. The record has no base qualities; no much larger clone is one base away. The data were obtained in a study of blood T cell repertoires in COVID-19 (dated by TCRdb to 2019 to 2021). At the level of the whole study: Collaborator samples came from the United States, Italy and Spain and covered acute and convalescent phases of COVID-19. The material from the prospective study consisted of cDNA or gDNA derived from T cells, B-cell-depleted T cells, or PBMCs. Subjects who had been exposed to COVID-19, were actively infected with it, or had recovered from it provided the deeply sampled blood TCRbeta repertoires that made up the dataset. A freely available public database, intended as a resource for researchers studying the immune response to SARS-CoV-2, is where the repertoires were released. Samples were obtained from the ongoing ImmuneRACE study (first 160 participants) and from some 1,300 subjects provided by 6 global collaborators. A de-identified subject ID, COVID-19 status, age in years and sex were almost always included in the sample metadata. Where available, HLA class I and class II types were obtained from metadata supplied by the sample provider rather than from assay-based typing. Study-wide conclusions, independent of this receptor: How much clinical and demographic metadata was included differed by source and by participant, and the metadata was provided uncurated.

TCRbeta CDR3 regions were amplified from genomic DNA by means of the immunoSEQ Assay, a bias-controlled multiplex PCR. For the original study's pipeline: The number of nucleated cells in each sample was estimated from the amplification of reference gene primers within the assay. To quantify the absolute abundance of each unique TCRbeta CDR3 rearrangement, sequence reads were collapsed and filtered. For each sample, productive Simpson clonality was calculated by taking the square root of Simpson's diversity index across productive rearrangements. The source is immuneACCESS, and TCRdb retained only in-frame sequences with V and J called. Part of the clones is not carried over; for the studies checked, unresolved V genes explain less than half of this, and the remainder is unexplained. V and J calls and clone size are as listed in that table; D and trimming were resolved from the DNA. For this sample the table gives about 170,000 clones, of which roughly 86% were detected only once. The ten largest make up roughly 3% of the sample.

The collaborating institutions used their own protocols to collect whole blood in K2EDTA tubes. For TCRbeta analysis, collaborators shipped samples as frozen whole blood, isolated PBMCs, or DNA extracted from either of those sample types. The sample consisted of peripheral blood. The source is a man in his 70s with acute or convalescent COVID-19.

The DNA reads as follows: TGCGCCAGCAGCCTGGGACAGGGCTTGGTAAATGAGCAGTTCTTC. Its product reads: CASSLGQGLVNEQFF. The V and J genes are TRBV5-1 and TRBJ2-1; 9 bases in the junction line up with TRBD1. The CDR3 holds 15 amino acids from the cysteine to the phenylalanine. Only the CDR3 region is kept as DNA, spanning 45 bases read in frame from base 1. Clipping removes 4 bases from V and 7 bases from J, with 9 as the unmatched junction base count. Sequences SGHRS (CDR1) and YFSETQ (CDR2) are obtained from the germline V gene.